This T cell receptor (beta chain) originates from a study of blood T cell repertoires in COVID-19. Study-level information: Donors in the United States, Italy and Spain gave samples during acute or convalescent COVID-19.

Profiling relied on immunoSEQ multiplex PCR, and the TCRdb table lists in-frame clones only, not all of them. The table lists nearly 350,000 clones, 65% to 85% of them singletons. The CDR3 sequence is 13 residues long. V was shortened by 1 base and J by 6 bases, with 9 bases between the two germline ends. This receptor was identified in a young man with active or convalescent COVID-19. V usage is TRBV12-3 or TRBV12-4 and J usage is TRBJ1-2; TRBD1 is a possible D gene (5 bases). Input material: peripheral blood. The CDR3 region has the DNA TGTGCCAGCAGTTTAGGCGCAGGGAATGGCTACACCTTC. It specifies CASSLGAGNGYTF.